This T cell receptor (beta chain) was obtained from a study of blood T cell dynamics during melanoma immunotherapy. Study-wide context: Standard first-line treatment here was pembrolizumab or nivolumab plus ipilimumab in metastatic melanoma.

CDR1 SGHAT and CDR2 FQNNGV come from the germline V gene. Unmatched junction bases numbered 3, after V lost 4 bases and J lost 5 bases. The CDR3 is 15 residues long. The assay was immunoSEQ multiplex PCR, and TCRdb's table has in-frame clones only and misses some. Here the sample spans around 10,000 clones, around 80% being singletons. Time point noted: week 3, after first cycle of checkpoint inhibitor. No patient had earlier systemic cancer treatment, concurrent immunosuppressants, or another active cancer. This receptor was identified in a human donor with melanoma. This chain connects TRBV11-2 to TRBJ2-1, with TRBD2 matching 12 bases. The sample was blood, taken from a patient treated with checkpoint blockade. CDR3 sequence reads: CASSSSGRADNEQFF. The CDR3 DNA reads TGTGCCAGCAGCTCTAGCGGGAGGGCCGACAATGAGCAGTTCTTC. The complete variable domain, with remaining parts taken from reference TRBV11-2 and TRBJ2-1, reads EAGVAQSPRYKIIEKRQSVAFWCNPISGHATLYWYQQILGQGPKLLIQFQNNGVVDDSQLPKDRFSAERLKGVDSTLKIQPAKLEDSAVYLCASSSSGRADNEQFFGPGTRLTVL.